This TCR beta chain appears in the sequencing data of a study of T cells in Graves' hyperthyroidism and ophthalmopathy. Amplification targeted TCR beta CDR3 regions from RNA transcripts. The HTBI primer set drove a first-round RT-PCR of the TCR CDR3. MiXCR, applied by TCRdb to the multiplex PCR reads, yields one record per CDR3 protein. The table has some 300,000 distinct CDR3 sequences, roughly an eighth seen once. Hyperthyroidism, newly diagnosed and lasting under 2 months, affected patients aged 18 to 65. With regard to this clonotype: A read error is possible here, since a much larger clone lies one base away.

The V gene's germline CDR1 is KGHSH and CDR2 LQKENI. There are 14 residues in the CDR3. The V and J genes are TRBV18 and TRBJ1-2, with D uncertain. The sequenced sample was blood. The source is a woman aged 40 to 55 with Graves' hyperthyroidism. CDR3 in DNA: TGTGCCAGCTCACCACCGAGGGTCGACTATGGCTACGCCTTC. Translated: CASSPPRVDYGYAF.